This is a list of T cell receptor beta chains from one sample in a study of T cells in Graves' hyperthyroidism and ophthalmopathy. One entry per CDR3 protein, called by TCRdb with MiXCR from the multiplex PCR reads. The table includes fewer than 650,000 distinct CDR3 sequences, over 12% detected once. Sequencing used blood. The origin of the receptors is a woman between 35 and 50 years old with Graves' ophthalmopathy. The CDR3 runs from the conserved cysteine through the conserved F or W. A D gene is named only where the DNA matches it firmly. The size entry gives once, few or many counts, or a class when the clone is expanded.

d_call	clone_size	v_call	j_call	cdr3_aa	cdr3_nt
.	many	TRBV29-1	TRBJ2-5	CSVEGSEWETQYF	TGCAGCGTTGAGGGTTCGGAGTGGGAGACCCAGTACTTC
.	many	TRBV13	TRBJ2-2	CASSLVDQTGELFF	TGTGCCAGCAGCTTAGTTGACCAGACCGGGGAGCTGTTTTTT
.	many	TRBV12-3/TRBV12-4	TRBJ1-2	CASRSGHDYGYTF	TGTGCCAGCAGGTCAGGCCACGACTATGGCTACACCTTC
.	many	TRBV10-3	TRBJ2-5	CAISRGNLETQYF	TGTGCCATCAGCCGGGGGAATTTAGAGACCCAGTACTTC
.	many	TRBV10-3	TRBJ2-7	CAISARQAPTYEQYF	TGTGCCATCAGTGCCCGCCAGGCCCCCACATATGAGCAGTACTTC
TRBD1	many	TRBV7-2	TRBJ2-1	CASSSPTGISYNEQFF	TGTGCCAGCAGCTCCCCGACAGGGATCTCCTACAATGAGCAGTTCTTC
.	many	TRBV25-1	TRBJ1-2	CASSRDILYGYTF	TGTGCCAGCAGCCGGGACATCCTCTATGGCTACACCTTC
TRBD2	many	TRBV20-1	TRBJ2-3	CSATGLAGVVGTDTQYF	TGCAGTGCGACCGGACTAGCGGGAGTGGTTGGGACAGATACGCAGTATTTT
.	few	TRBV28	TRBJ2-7	CASLQGGFYEQYF	TGTGCCAGCCTTCAGGGTGGTTTCTACGAGCAGTACTTC
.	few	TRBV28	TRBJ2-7	CASSSVPSSLEQYF	TGTGCCAGCAGTTCAGTCCCATCTTCCCTCGAGCAGTACTTC